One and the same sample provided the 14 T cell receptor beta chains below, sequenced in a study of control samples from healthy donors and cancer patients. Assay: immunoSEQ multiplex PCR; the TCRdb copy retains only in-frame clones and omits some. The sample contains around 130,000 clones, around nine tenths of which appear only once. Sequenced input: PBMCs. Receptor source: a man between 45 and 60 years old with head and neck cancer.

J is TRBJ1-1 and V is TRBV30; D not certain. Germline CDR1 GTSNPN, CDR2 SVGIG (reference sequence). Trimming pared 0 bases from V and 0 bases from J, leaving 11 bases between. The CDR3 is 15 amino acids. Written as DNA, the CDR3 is TGTGCCTGGAGTGTTAGCCGACTAATGAACACTGAAGCTTTCTTT. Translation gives CAWSVSRLMNTEAFF.

DNA of the CDR3: TGTGCCAGCAGGGAGGGGCAGGGGATACACAATGAGCAGTTCTTC. Translating it yields CASREGQGIHNEQFF. The chain links TRBV3-1 (or the pseudogene TRBV3-2) to TRBJ2-1; the D gene could be TRBD1 or TRBD2 (6 bases each). Germline CDR1 reads LGHDT; CDR2 reads YNNKEL (reference sequence). V was pared by 6 bases and J by 5 bases, with 17 bases between. The CDR3 is 15 residues long.

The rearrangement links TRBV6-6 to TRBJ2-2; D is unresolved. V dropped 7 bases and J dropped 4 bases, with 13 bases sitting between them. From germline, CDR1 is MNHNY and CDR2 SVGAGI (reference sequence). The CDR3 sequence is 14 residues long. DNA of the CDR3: TGTGCCAGCATGAGAGTATGGGGCACCGGGGAGCTGTTTTTT. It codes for CASMRVWGTGELFF.

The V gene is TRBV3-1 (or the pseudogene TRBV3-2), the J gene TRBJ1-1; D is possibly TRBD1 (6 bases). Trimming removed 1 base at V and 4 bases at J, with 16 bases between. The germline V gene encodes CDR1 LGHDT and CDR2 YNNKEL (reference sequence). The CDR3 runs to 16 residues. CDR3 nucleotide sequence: TGTGCCAGCAGCCAAGGGACAGCCTCCGAGAGCACTGAAGCTTTCTTT. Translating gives CASSQGTASESTEAFF.

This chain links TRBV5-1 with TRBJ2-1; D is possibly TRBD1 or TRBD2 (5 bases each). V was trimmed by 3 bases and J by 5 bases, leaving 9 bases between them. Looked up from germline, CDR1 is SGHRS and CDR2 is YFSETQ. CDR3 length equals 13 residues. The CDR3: CASSSTGHNEQFF. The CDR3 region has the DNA TGCGCCAGCAGCTCGACGGGGCACAATGAGCAGTTCTTC.

The CDR3 DNA is TGTGCCAGCAGGGACAGTGCCGGCGGGGAGCTGTTTTTT. It translates to CASRDSAGGELFF. The rearrangement joins TRBV2 to TRBJ2-2, with D perhaps TRBD1 (6 bases). This CDR3 is built from 13 residues. Looked up from germline, CDR1 is SNHLY and CDR2 is FYNNEI. Trimming cost V 6 bases and J 7 bases, with 12 bases left between them.

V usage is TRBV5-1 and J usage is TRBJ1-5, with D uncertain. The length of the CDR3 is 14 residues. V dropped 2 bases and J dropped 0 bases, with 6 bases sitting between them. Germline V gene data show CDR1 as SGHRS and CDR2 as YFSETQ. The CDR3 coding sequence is TGCGCCAGCAGCTTCCAGGATAGCAATCAGCCCCAGCATTTT. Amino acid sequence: CASSFQDSNQPQHF.

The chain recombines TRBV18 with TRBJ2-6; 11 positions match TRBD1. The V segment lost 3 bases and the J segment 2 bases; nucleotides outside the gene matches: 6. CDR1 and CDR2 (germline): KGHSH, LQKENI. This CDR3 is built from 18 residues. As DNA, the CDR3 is TGTGCCAGCTCACCGATGGGACAGGGGGTCGCTGGGGCCAACGTCCTGACTTTC. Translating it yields CASSPMGQGVAGANVLTF.

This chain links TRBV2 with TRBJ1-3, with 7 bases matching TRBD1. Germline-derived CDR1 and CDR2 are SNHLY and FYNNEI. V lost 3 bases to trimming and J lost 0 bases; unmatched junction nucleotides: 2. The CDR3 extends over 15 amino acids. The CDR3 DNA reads TGTGCCAGCAGTGAGGGACAGTCCTCTGGAAACACCATATATTTT. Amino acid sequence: CASSEGQSSGNTIYF.

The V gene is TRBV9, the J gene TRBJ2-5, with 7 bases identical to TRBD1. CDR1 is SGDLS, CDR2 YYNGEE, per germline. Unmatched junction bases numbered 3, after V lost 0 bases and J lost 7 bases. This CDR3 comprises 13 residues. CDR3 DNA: TGTGCCAGCAGCGTAGATTCAGGGGGGACCCAGTACTTC. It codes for CASSVDSGGTQYF.

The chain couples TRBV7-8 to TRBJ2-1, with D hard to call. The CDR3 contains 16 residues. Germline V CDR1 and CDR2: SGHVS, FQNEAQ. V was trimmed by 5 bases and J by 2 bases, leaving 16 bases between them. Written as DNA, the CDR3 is TGTGCCAGCAGCCCCCAACGTGACCCCACCTACAATGAGCAGTTCTTC. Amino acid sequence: CASSPQRDPTYNEQFF.

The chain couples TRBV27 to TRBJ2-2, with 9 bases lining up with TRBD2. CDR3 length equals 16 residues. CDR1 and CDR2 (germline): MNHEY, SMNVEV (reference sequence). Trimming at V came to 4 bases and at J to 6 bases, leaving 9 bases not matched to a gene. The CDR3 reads CASSWGTSFPPGELFF. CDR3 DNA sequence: TGTGCCAGCAGTTGGGGGACTAGCTTCCCGCCCGGGGAGCTGTTTTTT.

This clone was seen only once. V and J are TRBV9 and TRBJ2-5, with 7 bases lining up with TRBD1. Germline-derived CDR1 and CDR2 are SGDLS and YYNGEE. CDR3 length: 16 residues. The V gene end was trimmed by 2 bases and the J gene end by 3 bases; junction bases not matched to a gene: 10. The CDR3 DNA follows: TGTGCCAGCAGCGTGATCCCGGGACAGACAAAAGAGACCCAGTACTTC. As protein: CASSVIPGQTKETQYF.

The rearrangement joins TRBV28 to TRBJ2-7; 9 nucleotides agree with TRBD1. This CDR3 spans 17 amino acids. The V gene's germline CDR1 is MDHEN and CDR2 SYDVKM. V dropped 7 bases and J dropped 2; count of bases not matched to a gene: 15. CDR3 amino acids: CASNTDRGAVDTYEQYF. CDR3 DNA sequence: TGTGCCAGCAACACGGACAGGGGCGCCGTCGACACCTACGAGCAGTACTTC.